A single sample is the source of the 21 T cell receptor beta chains below, sequenced in a study of control samples from healthy donors and cancer patients (dated by TCRdb to the early 2020s). Library preparation used the immunoSEQ multiplex PCR assay. In TCRdb, the immuneACCESS table is reduced to in-frame sequences with V and J assigned. These tables do not hold every clone; where another copy was compared, an unresolved V gene accounts for under half, and the others remain unexplained. This sample gives 160,000 or so clones in total; about 93% of them show up just once. 2.4% of the sample rests with the top ten. Sequenced sample: blood. The receptors stem from a man in his fifties or sixties in good health.

The chain employs TRBV28 and TRBJ2-4; 7 nucleotides line up with TRBD1. V was pared by 3 bases and J by 2 bases, with 1 base of the junction left unmatched. The germline CDR1 and CDR2 sequences are MDHEN and SYDVKM. The CDR3 is 14 amino acids. CDR3: CASSFRGTKNIQYF. As DNA, the CDR3 is TGTGCCAGCAGTTTCAGGGGGACCAAAAACATTCAGTACTTC.

This rearrangement joins TRBV27 to TRBJ2-2; 8 bases line up with TRBD2. The ends lost 5 bases at V and 5 bases at J; junction bases unmatched: 10. CDR3 length equals 16 residues. In germline, CDR1 is MNHEY, CDR2 SMNVEV (reference sequence). The CDR3 reads CASSTSGTSVTGELFF. CDR3 nucleotides: TGTGCCAGCAGTACCTCCGGGACTAGTGTGACCGGGGAGCTGTTTTTT.

The rearrangement links TRBV6-5 to TRBJ2-7; TRBD2 aligns across 11 bases. V shed 5 bases, J shed 3 bases, and the junction held 6 bases outside the gene matches. The CDR3 has 15 residues. Germline assignment: CDR1 MNHEY and CDR2 SVGAGI. The CDR3 DNA reads as TGTGCCAGCAGTAGACCGGGACTAGCGGTCTACGAGCAGTACTTC. It is translated as CASSRPGLAVYEQYF.

V gene TRBV19 combines with J gene TRBJ2-1, with a tentative D call TRBD2 (5 bases). Germline CDR1 reads LNHDA; CDR2 reads SQIVND (reference sequence). V lost 2 bases, J lost 2 bases, and 10 bases lay in between. The CDR3 consists of 15 residues. The CDR3 DNA sequence: TGTGCCAGTAGTATAATCGGAGGCACCTACAATGAGCAGTTCTTC. Translating it yields CASSIIGGTYNEQFF.

The V gene is TRBV2, the J gene TRBJ1-5; D may be TRBD1 (6 bases). The V end lost 2 bases, the J end lost 6 bases, and 11 bases lay between the germline ends. This CDR3 region has 14 residues. CDR1 is SNHLY and CDR2 is FYNNEI in the germline V gene. CDR3 bases: TGTGCCAGCAGTGAATCAGGGGTCAGTCAGCCCCAGCATTTT. Encoded protein: CASSESGVSQPQHF.

The genes are TRBV19 and TRBJ1-1; unclear D gene. Germline assignment: CDR1 LNHDA and CDR2 SQIVND (reference sequence). Trimming removed 2 bases at V and 4 bases at J, with 8 bases between. CDR3 length equals 13 residues. The CDR3, as DNA: TGTGCCAGTAGTATATCCCAGCTCACTGAAGCTTTCTTT. Its protein product is CASSISQLTEAFF. Based on the CDR3 plus reference TRBV19 and TRBJ1-1, the full variable domain is DGGITQSPKYLFRKEGQNVTLSCEQNLNHDAMYWYRQDPGQGLRLIYYSQIVNDFQKGDIAEGYSVSREKKESFPLTVTSAQKNPTAFYLCASSISQLTEAFFGQGTRLTVV.

The rearrangement joins TRBV6-5 to TRBJ1-5; D is unresolved. From germline, CDR1 is MNHEY and CDR2 SVGAGI. The CDR3 has 12 residues. Trimming removed 6 bases from V and 5 bases from J, with 8 bases in between. The CDR3 DNA sequence: TGTGCCAGCAGCTTCGGGGATCAGCCCCAGCATTTT. Amino acid sequence: CASSFGDQPQHF.

The chain uses TRBV5-1 and TRBJ2-3, with TRBD1 as a possible D gene (5 bases). This CDR3 is built from 15 residues. From germline, CDR1 is SGHRS and CDR2 YFSETQ. V was cut by 5 bases and J by 3 bases, with 16 bases left in between. The CDR3 reads CASRARLGQTDTQYF. As DNA, the CDR3 is TGCGCCAGCAGGGCTCGTTTGGGGCAGACAGATACGCAGTATTTT.

This clone has just one count. This chain uses TRBV7-9 with TRBJ1-2; maybe TRBD1 (5 bases). V lost 5 bases and J lost 8, with 15 bases in between. Germline assignment: CDR1 SEHNR and CDR2 FQNEAQ (reference sequence). The CDR3 extends over 13 amino acids. The CDR3 region has the DNA TGTGCCAGCAGCCCCCTTTGGGGCGACGGCTACACCTTC. Its translation: CASSPLWGDGYTF.

The gene calls are TRBV15 and TRBJ1-2; D gene ambiguous. The germline V gene encodes CDR1 LNHNV and CDR2 YYDKDF (reference sequence). The CDR3 contains 14 residues. The V gene lost 0 bases and the J gene lost 6 bases, with 11 bases spanning the gap. CDR3 sequence reads: CATSRDRGTNGYTF. The CDR3 coding sequence is TGTGCCACCAGCAGAGATCGTGGCACAAATGGCTACACCTTC.

This clone has just one count. The CDR3 spells CASSSSATYGYTF. The CDR3 DNA follows: TGTGCCAGCAGCTCATCAGCAACCTATGGCTACACCTTC. The rearrangement uses TRBV7-9 and TRBJ1-2; D is uncertain. The CDR3 is made up of 13 amino acids. Looked up from germline, CDR1 is SEHNR and CDR2 is FQNEAQ (reference sequence). Trimming shortened V by 4 bases and J by 4 bases, and 10 bases separated the two germline ends.

A single count supports this clone. The J gene is TRBJ2-7, the V gene TRBV18, with 9 bases fitting TRBD1. CDR1 and CDR2 (germline): KGHSH, LQKENI. Trimming cost V 6 bases and J 3 bases; bases outside gene matches: 9. CDR3 size: 15 residues. CDR3: CASSRQEGQGYEQYF. CDR3 nucleotides: TGTGCCAGCTCCCGACAGGAGGGACAGGGCTACGAGCAGTACTTC.

V and J are TRBV5-5 and TRBJ1-1; TRBD1 might be the D (5 bases). Germline CDR1 reads SGHKS; CDR2 reads YYEKEE (reference sequence). The V and J ends lost 0 bases and 6 bases respectively, with 15 bases between them. This CDR3 region has 15 residues. In nucleotides, the CDR3 is TGTGCCAGCAGCTTGGGACCGCACGGGGGGTCTGAAGCTTTCTTT. Encoded protein: CASSLGPHGGSEAFF.

The genes are TRBV28 and TRBJ1-1; no clear D gene. Germline CDR1 is MDHEN and CDR2 is SYDVKM. CDR3 length equals 13 residues. Trimming cost V 4 bases and J 6 bases, with 12 bases left between them. The CDR3 bases are TGTGCCAGCAGTTCCGGCGGCAGTCCTGAAGCTTTCTTT. This codes for CASSSGGSPEAFF.

The CDR3 nucleotides are TGTGCCAGCAGCTTCAGCGGGAGGGCCCGTGGGGAGACCCAGTACTTC. Translating gives CASSFSGRARGETQYF. The V gene is TRBV11-2, the J gene TRBJ2-5; 10 bases match TRBD2. Germline CDR1 SGHAT, CDR2 FQNNGV. J gave up 5 bases and V 3 bases, and 9 bases lay outside the gene matches. This CDR3 has 16 residues.

The chain's CDR3 is CASSRLGTSDNEQFF. CDR3 nucleotides: TGTGCCAGCAGCCGTCTCGGGACTAGCGACAATGAGCAGTTCTTC. The genes are TRBV3-1 (or the pseudogene TRBV3-2) and TRBJ2-1, with 10 bases matching TRBD2. Germline CDR1 LGHDT, CDR2 YNNKEL (reference sequence). The CDR3 has 15 residues. J lost 5 bases, V lost 4 bases, and 5 bases had no gene match.

The chain employs TRBV7-9 and TRBJ2-7; the match to TRBD2 covers 8 bases. The CDR3 is 14 residues long. Germline CDR1 and CDR2: SEHNR and FQNEAQ (reference sequence). The J segment lost 0 bases and the V segment lost 5 bases, leaving 3 bases of the junction unmatched. CDR3 amino acids: CASSDRGGSYEQYF. The CDR3, as DNA: TGTGCCAGCAGCGACCGGGGGGGCTCCTACGAGCAGTACTTC.

The genes are TRBV6-2 or TRBV6-3 and TRBJ2-1, with 9 bases that match TRBD2. The CDR3 extends over 16 amino acids. V trimming: 6 bases; J trimming: 3 bases; junction bases outside the gene matches: 9. CDR1 and CDR2 (germline): MNHEY, SVGEGT. The CDR3 here is CASSPYSGRNYNEQFF. The CDR3 nucleotides are TGTGCCAGCAGCCCATACAGCGGGAGGAACTACAATGAGCAGTTCTTC.

The chain combines TRBV30 with TRBJ2-6, with 7 bases matching TRBD1. CDR3 length: 14 amino acids. Trimming took 4 bases from V and 4 from J; bases not matched to a gene: 4. Germline V CDR1 and CDR2: GTSNPN, SVGIG (reference sequence). CDR3 loop: CAWMTGTGANVLTF. The CDR3, as DNA: TGTGCCTGGATGACAGGGACCGGGGCCAACGTCCTGACTTTC.

V gene TRBV6-2 or TRBV6-3 combines with J gene TRBJ2-5; D is ambiguous. Trimming took off 6 bases at V and 1 base at J, with 18 bases between the two ends. Germline V gene sequence: CDR1 MNHEY, CDR2 SVGEGT. CDR3 size: 16 residues. CDR3 bases: TGTGCCAGCAGCCACGAGGTGGAGAATGGCCAAGAGACCCAGTACTTC. This translates into CASSHEVENGQETQYF.

The gene calls are TRBV29-1 and TRBJ1-2; 12 positions agree with TRBD1. The CDR3 sequence is 14 residues long. Germline V gene sequence: CDR1 SQVTM, CDR2 ANQGSEA. Unmatched junction bases numbered 5, after V lost 6 bases and J lost 3 bases. In DNA, the CDR3 is TGCAGCGTAGATGGGACAGGGGGCTACTATGGCTACACCTTC. It yields the protein CSVDGTGGYYGYTF.